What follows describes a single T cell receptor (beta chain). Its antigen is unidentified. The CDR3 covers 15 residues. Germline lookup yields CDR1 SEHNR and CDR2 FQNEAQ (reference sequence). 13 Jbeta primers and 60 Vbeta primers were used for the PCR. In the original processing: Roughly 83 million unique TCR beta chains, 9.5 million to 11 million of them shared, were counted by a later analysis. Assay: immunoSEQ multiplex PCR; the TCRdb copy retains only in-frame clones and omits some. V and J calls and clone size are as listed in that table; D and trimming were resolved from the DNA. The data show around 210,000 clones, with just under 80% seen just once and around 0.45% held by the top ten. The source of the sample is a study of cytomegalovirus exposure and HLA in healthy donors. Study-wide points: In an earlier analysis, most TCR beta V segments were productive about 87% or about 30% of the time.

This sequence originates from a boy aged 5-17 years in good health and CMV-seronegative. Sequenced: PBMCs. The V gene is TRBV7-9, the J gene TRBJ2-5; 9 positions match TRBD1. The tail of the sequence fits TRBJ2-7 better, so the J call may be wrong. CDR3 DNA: TGTGCCAGCAGCCTGACCGGGACAGGGTTCAACGAGCAGTACTTC. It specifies CASSLTGTGFNEQYF.